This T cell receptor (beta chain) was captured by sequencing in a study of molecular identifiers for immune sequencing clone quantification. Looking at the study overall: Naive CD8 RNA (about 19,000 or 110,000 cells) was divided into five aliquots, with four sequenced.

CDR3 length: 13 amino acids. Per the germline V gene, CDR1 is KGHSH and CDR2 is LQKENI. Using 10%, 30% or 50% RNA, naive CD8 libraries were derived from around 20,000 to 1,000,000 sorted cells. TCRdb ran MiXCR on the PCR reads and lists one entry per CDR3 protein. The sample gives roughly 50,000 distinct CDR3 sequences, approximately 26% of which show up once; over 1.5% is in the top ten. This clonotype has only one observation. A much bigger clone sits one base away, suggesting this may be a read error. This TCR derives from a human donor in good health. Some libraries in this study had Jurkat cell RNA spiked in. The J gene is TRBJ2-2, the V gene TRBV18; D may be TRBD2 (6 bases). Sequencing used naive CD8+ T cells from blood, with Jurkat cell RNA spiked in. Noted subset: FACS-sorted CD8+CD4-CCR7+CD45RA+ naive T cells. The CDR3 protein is CASSPQDTGGLFF. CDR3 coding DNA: TGTGCCAGCTCACCACAAGACACCGGGGGGCTGTTTTTT.